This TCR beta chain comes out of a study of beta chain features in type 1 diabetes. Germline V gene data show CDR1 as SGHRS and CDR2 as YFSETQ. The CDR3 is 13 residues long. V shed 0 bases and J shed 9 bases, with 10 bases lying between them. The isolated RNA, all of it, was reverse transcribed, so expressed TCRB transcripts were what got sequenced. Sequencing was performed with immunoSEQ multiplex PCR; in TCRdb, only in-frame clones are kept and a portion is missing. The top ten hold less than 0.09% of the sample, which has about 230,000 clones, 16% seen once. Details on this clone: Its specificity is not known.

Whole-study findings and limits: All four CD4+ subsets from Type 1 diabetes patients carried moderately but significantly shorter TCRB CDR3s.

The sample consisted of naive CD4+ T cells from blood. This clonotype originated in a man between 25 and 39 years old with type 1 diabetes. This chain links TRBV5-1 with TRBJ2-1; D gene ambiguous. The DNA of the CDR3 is TGCGCCAGCAGCTTGGATCCTTCGTCTGAGCAGTTCTTC. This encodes CASSLDPSSEQFF.